This record concerns one T cell receptor (beta chain) sequence. Germline is not matched at one junction end, which may reflect a read error. This entry is derived from a study of glioma-infiltrating T cells after dendritic cell vaccination. TCRdb keeps only in-frame clones here, not all; method: immunoSEQ multiplex PCR. The profile shows 85,000 to 110,000 clones, roughly 76% of them singletons. This TCR came from a human donor with glioblastoma. The starting material was blood, obtained before dendritic cell vaccination.

The CDR3 sequence: CASNGGPVTTF. In DNA form, the CDR3 reads TGTGCCAGTAACGGGGGGCCGGTTACTACCTTT. The V and J genes are TRBV19 and TRBJ1-6; a weak D match, TRBD1 (6 bases). Germline lookup yields CDR1 LNHDA and CDR2 SQIVND (reference sequence). CDR3 size: 11 residues.